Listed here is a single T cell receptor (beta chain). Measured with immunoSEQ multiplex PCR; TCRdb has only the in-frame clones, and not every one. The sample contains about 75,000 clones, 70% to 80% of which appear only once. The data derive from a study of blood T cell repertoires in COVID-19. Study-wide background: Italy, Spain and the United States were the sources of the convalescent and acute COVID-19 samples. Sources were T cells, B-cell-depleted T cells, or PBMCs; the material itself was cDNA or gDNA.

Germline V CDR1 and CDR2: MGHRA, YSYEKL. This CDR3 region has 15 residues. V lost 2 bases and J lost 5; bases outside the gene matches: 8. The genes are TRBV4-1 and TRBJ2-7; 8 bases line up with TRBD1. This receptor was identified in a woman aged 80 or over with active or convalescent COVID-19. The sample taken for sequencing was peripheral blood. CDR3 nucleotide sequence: TGCGCCAGCAGCCAACGGACAGGGCTCAGCAACGAGCAGTACTTC. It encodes CASSQRTGLSNEQYF.